This is a list of T cell receptor beta chains from one sample in a study of OX40 agonist ivuxolimab in advanced cancers. Clones were sequenced by immunoSEQ multiplex PCR, and TCRdb holds only the in-frame ones, with some missing. The sample comprises approximately 38,000 clones, about 92% of which are singletons, and 8.5% to 10% rests with the top ten. Specimen: CD4+ or CD8+ T cells sorted from blood, collected in a trial of the OX40 agonist ivuxolimab. Receptors were obtained from an adult with an advanced solid tumor such as melanoma, head and neck, liver or kidney cancer. Each CDR3 is given with its conserved first and last residue. Each record gives: V gene, J gene, D gene, clone size, CDR3 protein, CDR3 DNA. A D gene is named only where the DNA matches it firmly. Clone size is shown for a subset of rows, as once, few, many or a class of expanded clone.

>TRBV5-1|TRBJ1-1|TRBD1|once
CASSSHRGNTEAFF
TGCGCCAGCAGCTCTCACAGGGGGAACACTGAAGCTTTCTTT
>TRBV7-9|TRBJ1-1|TRBD1|once
CASSFEGTGGTEAFF
TGTGCCAGCAGCTTCGAGGGGACAGGGGGCACTGAAGCTTTCTTT
>TRBV5-8|TRBJ1-3|-|few
CASSLGISGNTIYF
TGTGCCAGCAGCCTCGGAATCTCTGGAAACACCATATATTTT
>TRBV14|TRBJ1-2|-|-
CASSPVISGGYGYTF
TGTGCCAGCAGCCCAGTTATTTCCGGGGGCTATGGCTACACCTTC
>TRBV9|TRBJ2-2|TRBD1|-
CASSDGTGDVGELFF
TGTGCCAGCAGCGACGGGACAGGGGATGTGGGGGAGCTGTTTTTT
>TRBV2|TRBJ2-1|TRBD2|few
CASRREGHNEQFF
TGTGCCAGCAGGCGGGAGGGCCACAATGAGCAGTTCTTC
>TRBV7-9|TRBJ2-5|-|-
CASGTRGTAETQYF
TGTGCCAGCGGAACACGGGGGACAGCAGAGACCCAGTACTTC
>TRBV18|TRBJ2-1|TRBD2|-
CASSPQGGRQVDEQFF
TGTGCCAGCTCACCGCAGGGAGGGAGGCAGGTGGATGAGCAGTTCTTC
>TRBV6-1|TRBJ1-4|-|-
CASSEARGWGEKLFF
TGTGCCAGCAGTGAAGCAAGGGGATGGGGTGAAAAACTGTTTTTT
>TRBV4-2|TRBJ2-2|-|-
CASSQDMRAYTGELFF
TGTGCCAGCAGCCAAGATATGAGGGCGTACACCGGGGAGCTGTTTTTT
>TRBV27|TRBJ1-1|-|-
CASSLWGNTEAFF
TGTGCCAGCAGTTTGTGGGGAAACACTGAAGCTTTCTTT
>TRBV28|TRBJ1-5|-|-
CASSLPQGRGNQPQHF
TGTGCCAGCAGTTTACCACAGGGAAGAGGGAATCAGCCCCAGCATTTT
>TRBV7-9|TRBJ1-4|-|-
CASSRTATNEKLFF
TGTGCCAGCAGCCGCACAGCAACTAATGAAAAACTGTTTTTT
>TRBV13|TRBJ2-1|TRBD2|-
CASSWPGLAGVTEQFF
TGTGCCAGCAGCTGGCCGGGACTAGCGGGAGTAACCGAGCAGTTCTTC
>TRBV5-1|TRBJ2-3|TRBD2|-
CASSLARGVGEDTQYF
TGCGCCAGCAGCTTGGCCCGGGGGGTGGGTGAAGATACGCAGTATTTT
>TRBV10-3|TRBJ1-3|-|-
CAISDGGNTIYF
TGTGCCATCAGTGACGGGGGAAACACCATATATTTT
>TRBV2|TRBJ1-2|-|-
CASGSGPGYGYTF
TGTGCCAGCGGGAGTGGGCCAGGCTATGGCTACACCTTC
>TRBV12-5|TRBJ1-1|-|-
CASGLGDTEAFF
TGTGCTAGTGGTTTAGGAGATACTGAAGCTTTCTTT
>TRBV18|TRBJ2-1|TRBD2|-
CASSPGMGLEYNEQFF
TGTGCCAGCTCACCCGGGATGGGACTAGAATACAATGAGCAGTTCTTC
>TRBV7-2|TRBJ2-5|-|-
CASSYTGGQYF
TGTGCCAGCAGCTACACCGGGGGCCAGTACTTC
>TRBV19|TRBJ1-1|-|-
CASSSGGSNTEAFF
TGTGCCAGTAGTTCGGGCGGCTCGAACACTGAAGCTTTCTTT
>TRBV13|TRBJ1-5|-|-
CASSLGLDNQPQHF
TGTGCCAGCAGCCTAGGGTTGGACAATCAGCCCCAGCATTTT
>TRBV6-1|TRBJ2-7|-|-
CASRGRGLPYEQYF
TGTGCCAGCAGGGGGAGGGGGCTTCCCTACGAGCAGTACTTC
>TRBV4-2|TRBJ1-1|-|-
CASSQDRGMGLSAEAFF
TGTGCCAGCAGCCAAGATAGGGGAATGGGACTCTCTGCTGAAGCTTTCTTT
>TRBV7-9|TRBJ2-3|TRBD2|few
CASGGEKLTDTQYF
TGTGCCAGCGGGGGGGAGAAGCTCACAGATACGCAGTATTTT
>TRBV6-5|TRBJ2-1|-|once
CASRRRDNEQFF
TGTGCCAGCAGGCGGAGGGATAATGAGCAGTTCTTC
>TRBV9|TRBJ2-3|-|-
CASSQDWIRDTQYF
TGTGCCAGCAGCCAGGACTGGATTCGGGATACGCAGTATTTT
>TRBV11-2|TRBJ2-5|TRBD2|-
CASSLRPPGLAVWTQYF
TGTGCCAGCAGCTTGCGACCACCGGGACTAGCGGTCTGGACCCAGTACTTC
>TRBV6-5|TRBJ2-2|-|-
CASSYSSGAGELFF
TGTGCCAGCAGTTACTCGAGTGGAGCTGGGGAGCTGTTTTTT
>TRBV2|TRBJ2-6|-|-
CASKLRTVYSGANVPTF
TGTGCCAGCAAGCTACGGACAGTTTACTCTGGGGCCAACGTCCCGACTTTC
>TRBV7-2|TRBJ1-1|-|-
CASSLMNTEAFF
TGTGCCAGCAGCCTGATGAACACTGAAGCTTTCTTT
>TRBV7-6|TRBJ2-7|-|-
CASSFSDSSYEQYF
TGTGCCAGCAGCTTTTCCGACTCCTCCTACGAGCAGTACTTC
>TRBV18|TRBJ2-1|-|-
CASSLPSGPSYNEQFF
TGTGCCAGCTCACTACCCTCGGGCCCCTCCTACAATGAGCAGTTCTTC
>TRBV4-2|TRBJ2-1|-|-
CASSQILGTDGNEQFF
TGTGCCAGCAGCCAGATCCTAGGGACCGACGGCAATGAGCAGTTCTTC
>TRBV23-1|TRBJ1-1|-|-
CASSLTDRNTEAFF
TGCGCCAGCAGTCTAACCGACAGGAACACTGAAGCTTTCTTT
>TRBV5-4|TRBJ2-3|TRBD2|-
CASSLVAGVDTQYF
TGTGCCAGCAGCTTGGTGGCGGGAGTGGATACGCAGTATTTT
>TRBV5-8|TRBJ1-2|-|-
CASSPRTVFEGGYTF
TGTGCCAGCAGCCCGAGGACAGTTTTCGAGGGGGGCTACACCTTC
>TRBV11-2|TRBJ2-6|-|-
CASSLEQISGANVLTF
TGTGCCAGCAGCTTAGAACAGATCTCTGGGGCCAACGTCCTGACTTTC
>TRBV6-5|TRBJ2-1|TRBD2|-
CASSLLAGYNEQFF
TGTGCCAGCAGCCTTCTAGCGGGCTACAATGAGCAGTTCTTC
>TRBV4-1|TRBJ1-6|-|once
CASSQVGQNSPLHF
TGCGCCAGCAGCCAAGTAGGCCAGAATTCACCCCTCCACTTT
>TRBV7-6|TRBJ1-1|-|few
CASSLDRATEAFF
TGTGCCAGCAGCTTAGACAGGGCCACTGAAGCTTTCTTT
>TRBV30|TRBJ1-6|-|few
CAWSVHRANSPLHF
TGTGCCTGGAGTGTTCATCGCGCAAATTCACCCCTCCACTTT
>TRBV7-9|TRBJ2-1|TRBD2|-
CASSPPAGGPYNEQFF
TGTGCCAGCAGCCCCCCCGCGGGAGGGCCGTACAATGAGCAGTTCTTC
>TRBV6-1|TRBJ1-2|-|-
CASSPTANYGYTF
TGTGCCAGCAGTCCGACAGCCAACTATGGCTACACCTTC
>TRBV19|TRBJ1-2|-|-
CASSTPGGYTF
TGTGCCAGTAGTACTCCGGGAGGCTACACCTTC
>TRBV7-9|TRBJ2-3|-|-
CASSLVVGSTDTQYF
TGTGCCAGCAGCTTAGTAGTCGGTAGCACAGATACGCAGTATTTT
>TRBV2|TRBJ2-1|TRBD2|once
CASAETSLSSYNEQFF
TGTGCCAGCGCGGAGACTAGCCTCTCCTCCTACAATGAGCAGTTCTTC
>TRBV4-3|TRBJ2-4|-|-
CASSQRGGGHAKNIQYF
TGCGCCAGCAGCCAAAGAGGCGGAGGACACGCCAAAAACATTCAGTACTTC
>TRBV4-2|TRBJ2-1|-|-
CASSQDLGPRGNNEQFF
TGTGCCAGCAGCCAAGATTTAGGTCCACGGGGGAACAATGAGCAGTTCTTC
>TRBV9|TRBJ2-1|-|-
CASSVPEEGGSYNEQFF
TGTGCCAGCAGCGTACCGGAGGAAGGAGGATCCTACAATGAGCAGTTCTTC
>TRBV5-5|TRBJ1-5|TRBD1|few
CASSWTGENQPQHF
TGTGCCAGCAGCTGGACAGGGGAAAATCAGCCCCAGCATTTT
>TRBV28|TRBJ1-2|-|-
CASSRDIWGYTF
TGTGCCAGCAGTCGAGATATATGGGGCTACACCTTC
>TRBV7-9|TRBJ2-5|TRBD2|-
CASSPGLAGRQETQYF
TGTGCCAGCAGCCCGGGACTAGCGGGAAGACAAGAGACCCAGTACTTC